This TCR beta chain was obtained from a study of OX40 agonist ivuxolimab in advanced cancers. The protocol was immunoSEQ multiplex PCR, while the TCRdb copy is restricted to in-frame clones and leaves out a portion. The table records some 52,000 clones, roughly 92% of them present only once. Germline CDR1 and CDR2: MNHEY and SMNVEV (reference sequence). V was shortened by 4 bases and J by 2 bases, with 11 bases between the two germline ends. The CDR3 length is 14 residues. This clone showed up just once. This chain connects TRBV27 to TRBJ2-5; D is unresolved. This TCR was sampled from an adult with an advanced solid tumor such as melanoma, head and neck, liver or kidney cancer. The sample here was CD4+ or CD8+ T cells sorted from blood, taken in a trial of the OX40 agonist ivuxolimab. CDR3 in amino acids: CASSYAGSQETQYF. The CDR3 DNA follows: TGTGCCAGCAGTTACGCCGGGTCACAAGAGACCCAGTACTTC.